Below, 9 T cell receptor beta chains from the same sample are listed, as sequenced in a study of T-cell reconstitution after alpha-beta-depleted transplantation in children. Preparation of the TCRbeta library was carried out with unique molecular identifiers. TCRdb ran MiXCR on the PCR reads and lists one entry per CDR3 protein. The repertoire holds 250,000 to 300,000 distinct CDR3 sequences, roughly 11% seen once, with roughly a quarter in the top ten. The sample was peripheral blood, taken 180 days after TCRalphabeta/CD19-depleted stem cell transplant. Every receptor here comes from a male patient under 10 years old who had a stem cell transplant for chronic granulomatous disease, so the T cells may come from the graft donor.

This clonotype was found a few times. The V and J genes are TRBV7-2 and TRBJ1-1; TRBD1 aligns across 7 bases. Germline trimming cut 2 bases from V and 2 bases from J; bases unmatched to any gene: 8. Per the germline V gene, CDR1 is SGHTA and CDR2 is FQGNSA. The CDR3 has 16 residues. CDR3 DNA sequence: TGTGCCAGCAGCTTATATTTGACAGGGTACAACACTGAAGCTTTCTTT. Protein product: CASSLYLTGYNTEAFF.

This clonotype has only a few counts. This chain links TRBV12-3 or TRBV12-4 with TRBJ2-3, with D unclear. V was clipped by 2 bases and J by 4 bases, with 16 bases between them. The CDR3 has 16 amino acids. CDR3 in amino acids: CASSLIAPLGPDTQYF. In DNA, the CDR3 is TGTGCCAGCAGTTTAATAGCCCCATTGGGCCCAGATACGCAGTATTTT.

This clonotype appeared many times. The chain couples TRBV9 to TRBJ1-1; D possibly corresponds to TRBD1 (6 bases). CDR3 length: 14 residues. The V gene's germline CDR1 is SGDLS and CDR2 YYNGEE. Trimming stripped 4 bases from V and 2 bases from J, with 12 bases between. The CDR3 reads CASSPRTANTEAFF. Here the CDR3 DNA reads TGTGCCAGCAGCCCCCGGACAGCTAACACTGAAGCTTTCTTT.

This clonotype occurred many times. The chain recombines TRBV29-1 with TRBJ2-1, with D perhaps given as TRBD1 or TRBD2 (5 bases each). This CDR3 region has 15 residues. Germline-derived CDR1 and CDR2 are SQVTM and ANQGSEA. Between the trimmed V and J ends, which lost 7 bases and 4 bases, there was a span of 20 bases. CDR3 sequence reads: CSATDGPWGYNEQFF. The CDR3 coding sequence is TGCAGCGCCACGGACGGACCCTGGGGGTACAATGAGCAGTTCTTC.

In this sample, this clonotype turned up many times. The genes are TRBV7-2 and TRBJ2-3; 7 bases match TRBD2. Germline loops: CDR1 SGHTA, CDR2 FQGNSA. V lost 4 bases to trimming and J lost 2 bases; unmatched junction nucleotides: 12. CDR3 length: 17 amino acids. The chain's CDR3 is CASSSPWAGVTTDTQYF. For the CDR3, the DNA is TGTGCCAGCAGCTCCCCTTGGGCGGGAGTTACCACAGATACGCAGTATTTT.

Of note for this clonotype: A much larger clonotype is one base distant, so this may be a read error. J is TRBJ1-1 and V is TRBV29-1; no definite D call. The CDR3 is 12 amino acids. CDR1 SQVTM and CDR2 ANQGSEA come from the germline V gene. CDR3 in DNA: TGCAGCGTTGCATACGTTGTCACTGAAGCTTTGTTT. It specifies CSVAYVVTEALF.

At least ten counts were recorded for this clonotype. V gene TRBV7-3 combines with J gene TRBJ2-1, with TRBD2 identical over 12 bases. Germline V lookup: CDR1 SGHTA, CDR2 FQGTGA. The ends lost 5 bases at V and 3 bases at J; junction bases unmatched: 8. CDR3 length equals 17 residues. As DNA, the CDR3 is TGTGCCAGCAGCCGCAACCAACTAGCGGGAGGCTACAATGAGCAGTTCTTC. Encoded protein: CASSRNQLAGGYNEQFF.

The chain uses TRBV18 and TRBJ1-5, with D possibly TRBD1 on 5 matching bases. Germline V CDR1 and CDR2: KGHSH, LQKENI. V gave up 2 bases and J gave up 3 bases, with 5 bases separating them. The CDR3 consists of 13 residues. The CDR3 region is CASSPGTNQPQHF. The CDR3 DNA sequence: TGTGCCAGCTCACCAGGGACCAATCAGCCCCAGCATTTT.

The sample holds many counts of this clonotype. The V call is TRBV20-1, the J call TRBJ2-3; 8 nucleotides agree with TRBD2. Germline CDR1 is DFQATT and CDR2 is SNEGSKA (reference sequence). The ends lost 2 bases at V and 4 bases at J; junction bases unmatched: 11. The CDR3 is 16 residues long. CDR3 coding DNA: TGCAGTGCTAGAACCCCGGGACTAGTCCCATCAGATACGCAGTATTTT. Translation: CSARTPGLVPSDTQYF.